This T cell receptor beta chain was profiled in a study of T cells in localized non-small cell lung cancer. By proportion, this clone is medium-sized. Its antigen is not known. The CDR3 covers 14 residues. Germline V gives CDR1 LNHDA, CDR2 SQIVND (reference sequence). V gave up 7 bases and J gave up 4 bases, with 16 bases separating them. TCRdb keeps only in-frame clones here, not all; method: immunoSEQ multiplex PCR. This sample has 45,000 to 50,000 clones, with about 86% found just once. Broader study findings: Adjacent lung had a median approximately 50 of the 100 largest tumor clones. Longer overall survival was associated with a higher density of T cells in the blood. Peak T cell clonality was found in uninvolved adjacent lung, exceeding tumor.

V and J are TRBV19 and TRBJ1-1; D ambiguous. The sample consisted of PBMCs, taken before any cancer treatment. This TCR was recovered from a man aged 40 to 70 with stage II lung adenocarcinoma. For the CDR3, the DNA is TGTGCCAGTACCCTAAACCAGGAGGGCACTGAAGCTTTCTTT. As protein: CASTLNQEGTEAFF. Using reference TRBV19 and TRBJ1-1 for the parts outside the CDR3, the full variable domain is DGGITQSPKYLFRKEGQNVTLSCEQNLNHDAMYWYRQDPGQGLRLIYYSQIVNDFQKGDIAEGYSVSREKKESFPLTVTSAQKNPTAFYLCASTLNQEGTEAFFGQGTRLTVV.